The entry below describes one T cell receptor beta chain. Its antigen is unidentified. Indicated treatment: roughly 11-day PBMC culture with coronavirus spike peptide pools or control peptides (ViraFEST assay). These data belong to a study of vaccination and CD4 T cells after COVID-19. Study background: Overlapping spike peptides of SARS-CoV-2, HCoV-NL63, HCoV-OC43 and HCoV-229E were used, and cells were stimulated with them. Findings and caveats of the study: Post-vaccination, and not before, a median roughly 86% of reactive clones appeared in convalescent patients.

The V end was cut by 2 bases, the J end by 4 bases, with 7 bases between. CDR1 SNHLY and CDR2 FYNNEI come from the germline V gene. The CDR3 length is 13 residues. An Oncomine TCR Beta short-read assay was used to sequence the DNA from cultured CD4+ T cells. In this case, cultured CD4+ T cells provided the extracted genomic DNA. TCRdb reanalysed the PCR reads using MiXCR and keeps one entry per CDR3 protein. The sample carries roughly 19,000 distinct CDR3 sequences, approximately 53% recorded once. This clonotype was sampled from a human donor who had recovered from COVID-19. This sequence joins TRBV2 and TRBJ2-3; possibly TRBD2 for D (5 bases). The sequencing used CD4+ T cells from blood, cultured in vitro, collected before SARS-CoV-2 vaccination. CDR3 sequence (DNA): TGTGCCAGCAGTGAAAGGAGGCCAGATACGCAGTATTTT. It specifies CASSERRPDTQYF.